This TCR beta chain was observed in a study of blood T cell repertoires in COVID-19. Study at large: PBMCs, B-cell-depleted T cells, or T cells provided the cDNA or gDNA that made up the material.

V was clipped by 3 bases and J by 2 bases; unmatched bases: 5. Looked up from germline, CDR1 is MGHDK and CDR2 is SYGVNS. The CDR3 spans 16 residues. TCRdb keeps only in-frame clones here, not all; method: immunoSEQ multiplex PCR. This sample has about 96,000 clones; approximately 90% occur once, and the top ten carry around 4%. The clonotype comes from a human donor with COVID-19, enrolled during active disease. The donor label of this sample is uncertain. What was sequenced was peripheral blood. V usage is TRBV25-1 and J usage is TRBJ2-3; 10 bases match TRBD2. The CDR3 sequence: CASSEASGRDTDTQYF. CDR3 sequence (DNA): TGTGCCAGCAGTGAGGCGAGCGGGAGGGACACAGATACGCAGTATTTT.